This T cell receptor beta chain was retrieved from a study of blood T cell repertoires in COVID-19. Study in general: Sites in the United States, Italy and Spain provided acute and convalescent COVID-19 samples.

Which cohort a participant joined came from the clinical history participants gave. Study processing details: Amplification of reference gene primers was used by the study to estimate nucleated cell counts. The table came from immunoSEQ multiplex PCR; TCRdb's copy has only in-frame clones and leaves some out. For V, J and clone size, that table is used; D and trimming come from the DNA. This sample has 300,000 to 400,000 clones, with roughly nine tenths found just once. With V trimmed by 8 bases and J by 1 base, 6 bases remained unmatched. There are 15 residues in the CDR3. Germline CDR1 is SGHTA and CDR2 is FQGTGA.

The TCR comes from a man between 18 and 29 years old who had recovered from COVID-19. This sequence joins TRBV7-3 and TRBJ2-2, with TRBD2 matching over 8 bases. Sequencing used PBMCs or T cells enriched from blood (not recorded which). The CDR3 protein is CASAGGAMNTGELFF. In DNA, the CDR3 is TGTGCCAGCGCCGGGGGGGCCATGAACACCGGGGAGCTGTTTTTT.